This T cell receptor (beta chain) was captured in a study of blood T cells in healthy people across ages. For the study at large: Template switching picked up about one barcoded beta molecule for each two T cells.

Peripheral blood samples of roughly 9.8 milliliters were drawn from each donor. CDR3 size: 15 residues. Germline CDR1 reads SGHDT; CDR2 reads YYEEEE. Study findings and constraints: Fewer expanded clones and more diversity marked long-lived versus aged donors.

A J-beta primer mix and a sample-barcoded 5' primer were used in a second PCR of roughly 6 to 11 cycles. CDR3-containing paired-end reads numbering at least 2.5 million came from each sample. Each CDR3 protein is one row after TCRdb ran MiXCR on the 5' RACE reads. The sample yields 1.5 million to 2 million distinct CDR3 sequences, roughly 50% seen once. A remark on this clonotype: Its target is not known. One end of the junction varies from germline; a read error may be responsible.

The rearrangement joins TRBV5-6 to TRBJ1-5; D call uncertain. This sequence originates from a woman aged 40 to 55 in good health. Sequenced material: blood. DNA of the CDR3: TGTGCCAGCAGCTTGTTTCGGGAGCCCAATCGGCCCCAGCATTTT. Translation gives CASSLFREPNRPQHF.